A selection of T cell receptor beta chains follows, all from one sample in a study of immune reconstitution after stem cell transplant in scleroderma. TCRdb recomputed calls from the RT-PCR reads with MiXCR, one row per CDR3 protein. The sample yields some 1,900 distinct CDR3 sequences, about 13% seen once. The sample was taken before or after autologous hematopoietic stem cell transplantation (not recorded which). The receptors originated from a female donor with systemic sclerosis. CDR3s include the opening cysteine and the closing phenylalanine or tryptophan. The D gene is left open where the match is weak. Clone size reads once, few, many, or a class if the clone is expanded.

clone size | J gene | V gene | D gene | CDR3 protein | CDR3 DNA
many | TRBJ2-7 | TRBV4-2 | - | CASSQDPNLYEQYF | TGTGCCAGCAGCCAAGATCCCAACCTCTACGAGCAGTACTTC
medium-sized | TRBJ1-6 | TRBV9 | - | CASSTRTDSNSPLHF | TGTGCCAGCAGCACTCGGACAGATTCTAATTCACCCCTCCACTTT
medium-sized | TRBJ1-5 | TRBV10-2 | TRBD1 | CASSEAGTANQPQHF | TGCGCCAGCAGTGAAGCCGGGACAGCTAATCAGCCCCAGCATTTT
medium-sized | TRBJ1-5 | TRBV20-1 | - | CSARARDTSSNQPQHF | TGCAGTGCTAGGGCTAGGGACACTTCTAGCAATCAGCCCCAGCATTTT
few | TRBJ1-4 | TRBV7-2 | TRBD1 | CASSLGTGGGEKLFF | TGTGCCAGCAGCTTAGGGACAGGAGGTGGCGAAAAACTGTTTTTT
medium-sized | TRBJ2-7 | TRBV5-6 | - | CASSLGYYEQYF | TGTGCCAGCAGCTTGGGGTACTACGAGCAGTACTTC
many | TRBJ2-4 | TRBV20-1 | TRBD2 | CSARSAGGSDIQYF | TGCAGTGCTCGCTCCGCGGGGGGCTCAGACATTCAGTACTTC
medium-sized | TRBJ2-7 | TRBV13 | TRBD2 | CASSGGTFSGSSYEQYF | TGTGCCAGCAGCGGTGGGACCTTTAGCGGGTCCTCCTACGAGCAGTACTTC
medium-sized | TRBJ1-2 | TRBV7-2 | TRBD1 | CASSLDRVQHYGYTF | TGTGCCAGCAGCCTGGACAGGGTTCAACACTATGGCTACACCTTC
medium-sized | TRBJ2-6 | TRBV6-5 | - | CASRQTGFSGANVLTF | TGTGCCAGCAGACAAACAGGGTTCTCTGGGGCCAACGTCCTGACTTTC
medium-sized | TRBJ2-5 | TRBV5-1 | - | CASSLGRRGETQYF | TGCGCCAGCAGCTTGGGACGGCGCGGGGAGACCCAGTACTTC
many | TRBJ2-3 | TRBV4-3 | - | CASSPGVGALDTDTQYF | TGCGCCAGCAGCCCGGGCGTGGGGGCGCTGGACACAGATACGCAGTATTTT
many | TRBJ2-5 | TRBV12-3/TRBV12-4 | TRBD2 | CASSEGLAGKPETQYF | TGTGCCAGCAGCGAAGGACTAGCGGGGAAGCCAGAGACCCAGTACTTC
once | TRBJ1-1 | TRBV7-8 | - | CASSLAEGSTEAFF | TGTGCCAGCAGCTTAGCGGAGGGTTCCACTGAAGCTTTCTTT
medium-sized | TRBJ2-2 | TRBV9 | TRBD1 | CASSPRQGNGELFF | TGTGCCAGCAGCCCACGACAGGGGAACGGGGAGCTGTTTTTT
medium-sized | TRBJ2-2 | TRBV20-1 | - | CSASSAGYGWGELFF | TGCAGTGCTTCCTCCGCAGGATACGGGTGGGGGGAGCTGTTTTTT
medium-sized | TRBJ2-3 | TRBV27 | TRBD2 | CASRGEGADTQYF | TGTGCCAGCAGGGGGGAGGGTGCAGATACGCAGTATTTT